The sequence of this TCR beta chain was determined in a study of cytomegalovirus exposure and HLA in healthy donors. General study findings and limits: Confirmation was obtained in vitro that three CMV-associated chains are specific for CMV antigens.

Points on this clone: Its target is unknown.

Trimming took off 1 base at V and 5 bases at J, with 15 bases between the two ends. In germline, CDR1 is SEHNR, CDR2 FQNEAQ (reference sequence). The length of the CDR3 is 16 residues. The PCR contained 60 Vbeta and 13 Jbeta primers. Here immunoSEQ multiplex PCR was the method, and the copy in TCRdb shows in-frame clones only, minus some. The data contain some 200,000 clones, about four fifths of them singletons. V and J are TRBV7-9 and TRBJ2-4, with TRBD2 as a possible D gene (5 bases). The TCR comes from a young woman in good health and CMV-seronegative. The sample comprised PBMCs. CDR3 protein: CASSLGYGAGENIQYF. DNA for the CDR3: TGTGCCAGCAGCTTAGGGTACGGAGCCGGGGAAAACATTCAGTACTTC. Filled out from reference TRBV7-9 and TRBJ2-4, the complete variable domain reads DTGVSQNPRHKITKRGQNVTFRCDPISEHNRLYWYRQTLGQGPEFLTYFQNEAQLEKSRLLSDRFSAERPKGSFSTLEIQRTEQGDSAMYLCASSLGYGAGENIQYFGAGTRLSVL.